This T cell receptor (beta chain) emerged from a study of metastatic and nonmetastatic thyroid tumors. The study, taken as a whole, reports: Patients with malignant thyroid tumors reportedly had significantly higher TCR beta diversity than those with benign nodules, in blood and tumor.

TCRdb re-processed the PCR reads through MiXCR. The data contain more than 10,000 clones, about 27% of them singletons. Before thyroid surgery, none of the patients had received any treatment. Germline V CDR1 and CDR2: LNHNV, YYDKDF (reference sequence). CDR3 size: 13 residues. As for this clone: Its cognate antigen is unknown. Its ends do not fully match the called genes, so a read error is possible.

The chain recombines TRBV15 with TRBJ1-1; no clear D gene. The TCR was taken from a female donor with papillary thyroid cancer or a benign thyroid nodule (not recorded which). Some clones in this sample may be carry-over from other donors' samples. Material for sequencing was tumor tissue. The CDR3 spells CASSLFGESEAFF. The CDR3 DNA is TGTGCCAGCAGCCTCTTTGGGGAAAGTGAAGCTTTCTTT.